The 28 T cell receptor beta chains presented below share a single source sample, sequenced in a study of T cell changes during pregnancy in multiple sclerosis. The table came from immunoSEQ multiplex PCR; TCRdb's copy has only in-frame clones and leaves some out. The table lists around 49,000 clones, roughly 94% of them singletons. Sequencing was performed on CD8+ T cells from peripheral blood mononuclear cells, taken in the first trimester of pregnancy. Source of these receptors: a female donor with multiple sclerosis, enrolled in a pregnancy study.

V gene TRBV5-6 combines with J gene TRBJ2-7; 9 nucleotides agree with TRBD1. V shed 4 bases and J 4 bases; nucleotides not matched to a gene: 6. From germline, CDR1 is SGHDT and CDR2 YYEEEE. The CDR3 covers 14 residues. CDR3 residues: CASSPGTGRYEQYF. The CDR3 region has the DNA TGTGCCAGCAGCCCCGGGACAGGGAGGTACGAGCAGTACTTC.

The V and J genes are TRBV2 and TRBJ2-2; D gene ambiguous. CDR1 SNHLY and CDR2 FYNNEI come from the germline V gene. The CDR3 covers 14 residues. V was pared by 2 bases and J by 1 base, with 5 bases between. In DNA form, the CDR3 reads TGTGCCAGCAGTGAATCATTGAACACCGGGGAGCTGTTTTTT. Its translation: CASSESLNTGELFF.

This clone was seen more than once but under ten times. CDR3 nucleotide sequence: TGTGCCAGCGGGAACGGGATTGAAGCTTTCTTT. Translating it yields CASGNGIEAFF. The chain is built from TRBV6-6 and TRBJ1-1; D unclear. The CDR3 consists of 11 residues. CDR1 is MNHNY, CDR2 SVGAGI, per germline (reference sequence). V gave up 8 bases and J gave up 7 bases, with 11 bases separating them.

The chain joins TRBV7-9 to TRBJ2-1; 9 bases map to TRBD1. V trimming: 5 bases; J trimming: 2 bases; junction bases outside the gene matches: 13. Germline CDR1 and CDR2: SEHNR and FQNEAQ (reference sequence). The CDR3 totals 18 residues. CDR3 in amino acids: CASSPRDPGQGTYNEQFF. The CDR3 nucleotides read TGTGCCAGCAGCCCCCGAGACCCGGGACAGGGAACCTACAATGAGCAGTTCTTC.

The rearrangement uses TRBV7-9 and TRBJ2-3; 9 bases match TRBD1. The CDR3 runs 16 residues. Germline values: CDR1 SEHNR, CDR2 FQNEAQ (reference sequence). The V gene end was trimmed by 3 bases and the J gene end by 3 bases; junction bases not matched to a gene: 7. The CDR3 spells CASSLFTGGMTDTQYF. In nucleotides, the CDR3 is TGTGCCAGCAGCTTGTTTACAGGGGGCATGACAGATACGCAGTATTTT.

The CDR3, as DNA: TGTGCCAGCACCGTGAGAGCGGCGGAGGGGCATGGCTACACCTTC. Its translation: CASTVRAAEGHGYTF. The J gene is TRBJ1-2, the V gene TRBV5-4; D possibly corresponds to TRBD1 (5 bases). In germline, CDR1 is SGHNT, CDR2 YYREEE (reference sequence). The germline V and J ends were trimmed by 6 bases and 6 bases, with 21 bases remaining between them. CDR3 length: 15 residues.

The chain is built from TRBV27 and TRBJ2-7; 9 bases align to TRBD1. Trimming cost V 3 bases and J 7 bases; bases outside gene matches: 10. From germline, CDR1 is MNHEY and CDR2 SMNVEV (reference sequence). CDR3 size: 15 residues. The CDR3, as DNA: TGTGCCAGCAGTTTCGGGACAGGGAGCGGCGGAGAGCAGTACTTC. It codes for CASSFGTGSGGEQYF.

The V call is TRBV2, the J call TRBJ2-1; 8 bases map to TRBD2. The length of the CDR3 is 12 residues. V was clipped by 6 bases and J by 6 bases; unmatched bases: 1. The germline V gene has CDR1 SNHLY and CDR2 FYNNEI. CDR3 coding DNA: TGTGCCAGCAGGGGACTAGTCAATGAGCAGTTCTTC. Amino acids: CASRGLVNEQFF. Filled out from reference TRBV2 and TRBJ2-1, the complete variable domain reads EPEVTQTPSHQVTQMGQEVILRCVPISNHLYFYWYRQILGQKVEFLVSFYNNEISEKSEIFDDQFSVERPDGSNFTLKIRSTKLEDSAMYFCASRGLVNEQFFGPGTRLTVL.

The chain links TRBV4-1 to TRBJ2-7; D may be TRBD2 (5 bases). V lost 5 bases, J lost 0 bases, and 14 bases lay in between. This CDR3 is 15 amino acids long. Germline V gene sequence: CDR1 MGHRA, CDR2 YSYEKL. CDR3 bases: TGCGCCAGCAGCGGGCGGCTCGGACTCTCCTACGAGCAGTACTTC. It codes for CASSGRLGLSYEQYF.

The J gene is TRBJ2-7, the V gene TRBV6-1; the match to TRBD2 covers 10 bases. Germline-derived CDR1 and CDR2 are MNHNS and SASEGT. CDR3 length: 15 residues. J lost 3 bases, V lost 4 bases, and 6 bases had no gene match. The CDR3: CASSVDTSGVYEQYF. Written as DNA, the CDR3 is TGTGCCAGCAGTGTAGACACTAGCGGGGTCTACGAGCAGTACTTC.

This clone is a singleton in its sample. The chain joins TRBV5-4 to TRBJ2-7, with D possibly matching TRBD2 (5 bases). The CDR3 consists of 12 residues. Trimming removed 4 bases at V and 2 bases at J, with 7 bases between. Germline loops: CDR1 SGHNT, CDR2 YYREEE (reference sequence). The CDR3 spells CASSTGAYEQYF. The CDR3 bases are TGTGCCAGCAGCACCGGGGCCTACGAGCAGTACTTC.

This sequence joins TRBV12-5 and TRBJ1-5; D remains ambiguous. V dropped 5 bases and J dropped 10 bases, with 9 bases sitting between them. The CDR3 is made up of 11 amino acids. CDR1 is LGHNT and CDR2 is FRNRAP in the germline V gene. CDR3 residues: CASGPGNPQHF. In nucleotides, the CDR3 is TGTGCTAGTGGTCCCGGTAATCCCCAGCATTTT. Full variable domain (missing parts from reference TRBV12-5 and TRBJ1-5): DARVTQTPRHKVTEMGQEVTMRCQPILGHNTVFWYRQTMMQGLELLAYFRNRAPLDDSGMPKDRFSAEMPDATLATLKIQPSEPRDSAVYFCASGPGNPQHFGDGTRLSIL.

The chain employs TRBV25-1 and TRBJ2-1, with D maybe TRBD2 (6 bases). Per germline, CDR1 MGHDK and CDR2 SYGVNS. The CDR3 runs 16 residues. V gave up 7 bases and J gave up 8 bases, with 24 bases separating them. CDR3 region: CASKTVTGEAWDEQFF. DNA of the CDR3: TGTGCCAGCAAGACCGTGACGGGGGAGGCCTGGGATGAGCAGTTCTTC.

The chain combines TRBV11-1 with TRBJ1-4; possibly TRBD1 for D (6 bases). Germline loops: CDR1 SGHAT, CDR2 FQDESV (reference sequence). The V and J ends lost 2 bases and 6 bases respectively, with 10 bases between them. There are 14 residues in the CDR3. The CDR3 loop reads CASSLLQGDEKLFF. Here the CDR3 DNA reads TGTGCCAGCAGCTTATTACAGGGCGATGAAAAACTGTTTTTT.

V gene TRBV30 combines with J gene TRBJ1-2; D uncertain. CDR3 size: 13 residues. Trimming stripped 4 bases from V and 3 bases from J, with 12 bases between. Looked up from germline, CDR1 is GTSNPN and CDR2 is SVGIG (reference sequence). CDR3 in amino acids: CAWNSPIYYGYTF. In DNA, the CDR3 is TGTGCCTGGAACAGTCCCATCTACTATGGCTACACCTTC. Full variable domain (remainder filled in from reference TRBV30 and TRBJ1-2): SQTIHQWPATLVQPVGSPLSLECTVEGTSNPNLYWYRQAAGRGLQLLFYSVGIGQISSEVPQNLSASRPQDRQFILSSKKLLLSDSGFYLCAWNSPIYYGYTFGSGTRLTVV.

This clone was seen a few times. The V and J genes are TRBV29-1 and TRBJ2-7, with TRBD1 identical over 11 bases. This CDR3 contains 14 residues. In germline, CDR1 is SQVTM, CDR2 ANQGSEA. V lost 0 bases, J lost 5 bases, and 3 bases stayed unmatched. This CDR3 reads CSVEDLGQGDEQYF. The CDR3 nucleotides are TGCAGCGTTGAAGATTTGGGACAGGGGGACGAGCAGTACTTC.

The chain is built from TRBV28 and TRBJ2-2; 11 positions match TRBD2. The CDR3 loop spans 17 amino acids. CDR1 is MDHEN and CDR2 is SYDVKM in the germline V gene. With 6 bases clipped from V and 7 bases from J, the junction kept 13 bases outside the gene matches. The CDR3 DNA reads as TGTGCCAGCAGAGTTATCCCGGGACTAGCGGATGTCGGGGAGCTGTTTTTT. Translating it yields CASRVIPGLADVGELFF.

The V gene is TRBV19, the J gene TRBJ1-1, with 8 nucleotides matching TRBD1. The CDR3 extends over 15 amino acids. The V gene end was trimmed by 4 bases and the J gene end by 8 bases; junction bases not matched to a gene: 12. The germline CDR1 and CDR2 sequences are LNHDA and SQIVND (reference sequence). CDR3 in DNA: TGTGCCAGTAGTACCGGGACAGGTCGGGATCGGGAAGCTTTCTTT. It is translated as CASSTGTGRDREAFF.

The J gene is TRBJ1-2, the V gene TRBV4-3; D not resolved. CDR1 LGHNA and CDR2 YSLEER come from the germline V gene. The CDR3 runs to 13 residues. Trimming removed 1 base from V and 8 bases from J, with 11 bases in between. The CDR3 protein is CASSQGAGSGYTF. CDR3 bases: TGCGCCAGCAGCCAAGGGGCGGGGAGCGGCTACACCTTC.

The V call is TRBV27, the J call TRBJ2-3, with 11 bases aligning to TRBD2. This CDR3 contains 16 residues. The germline V gene has CDR1 MNHEY and CDR2 SMNVEV (reference sequence). The junction had 6 bases not matched to a gene; V was cut back by 7 bases and J by 0 bases. The CDR3 here is CASTWGTSGSTDTQYF. CDR3 DNA: TGTGCCAGCACTTGGGGGACTAGCGGTAGCACAGATACGCAGTATTTT.

V is TRBV29-1 and J is TRBJ2-2, with a possible D match to TRBD2 (6 bases). Germline V gene sequence: CDR1 SQVTM, CDR2 ANQGSEA. The CDR3 is 12 amino acids. With 8 bases removed from V and 3 bases from J, the gap between germline ends came to 10 bases. CDR3 in DNA: TGCAGCCATTGGGGGGACACCGGGGAGCTGTTTTTT. This codes for CSHWGDTGELFF.

V usage is TRBV30 and J usage is TRBJ1-1, with D maybe TRBD1 (5 bases). This CDR3 has 12 residues. Germline V lookup: CDR1 GTSNPN, CDR2 SVGIG (reference sequence). V lost 3 bases to trimming and J lost 6 bases, with 11 bases between them. CDR3 sequence (DNA): TGTGCCTGGAGCCCGGGGGGTTCTGAAGCTTTCTTT. Protein: CAWSPGGSEAFF.

The rearrangement links TRBV28 to TRBJ1-2; 9 bases are a match to TRBD1. The CDR3 length is 12 residues. V shed 5 bases, J shed 6 bases, and the junction held 1 base outside the gene matches. Germline CDR1 and CDR2: MDHEN and SYDVKM. As DNA, the CDR3 is TGTGCCAGCAGTCGGACAGGGGATGGCTACACCTTC. This codes for CASSRTGDGYTF.

The J gene is TRBJ2-1, the V gene TRBV5-6, with D possibly being TRBD2 (5 bases). In germline, CDR1 is SGHDT, CDR2 YYEEEE. The CDR3 spans 14 residues. The ends were cut back, 2 bases at V and 0 bases at J, with 6 bases in the middle. CDR3 loop: CASSFTSSYNEQFF. The CDR3 nucleotides are TGTGCCAGCAGCTTTACTAGCTCCTACAATGAGCAGTTCTTC.

The CDR3 loop is CASSLAPGTDTQYF. DNA of the CDR3: TGTGCCAGCAGCTTGGCGCCGGGGACAGATACGCAGTATTTT. The genes are TRBV5-4 and TRBJ2-3; D is possibly TRBD2 (5 bases). CDR1 is SGHNT and CDR2 is YYREEE in the germline V gene (reference sequence). V lost 0 bases and J 3 bases, leaving 8 bases between the germline ends. This CDR3 is 14 amino acids long.

The chain couples TRBV27 to TRBJ1-4; D is possibly TRBD1 (5 bases). Germline lookup yields CDR1 MNHEY and CDR2 SMNVEV (reference sequence). The V end was cut by 6 bases, the J end by 3 bases, with 14 bases between. The CDR3 contains 15 residues. In nucleotides, the CDR3 is TGTGCCAGCAGAGCCTCAGGGTGGGCTAATGAAAAACTGTTTTTT. As protein: CASRASGWANEKLFF. Drawing the rest from reference TRBV27 and TRBJ1-4, the complete variable domain is EAQVTQNPRYLITVTGKKLTVTCSQNMNHEYMSWYRQDPGLGLRQIYYSMNVEVTDKGDVPEGYKVSRKEKRNFPLILESPSPNQTSLYFCASRASGWANEKLFFGSGTQLSVL.

The chain recombines TRBV29-1 with TRBJ2-2; 9 bases align to TRBD2. Trimming cost V 1 base and J 5 bases; bases outside gene matches: 11. This CDR3 spans 17 amino acids. Germline V gene data show CDR1 as SQVTM and CDR2 as ANQGSEA. The CDR3 sequence is CSVEVLNSGSGTGELFF. CDR3 nucleotides: TGCAGCGTTGAAGTCCTAAATAGCGGGAGTGGAACCGGGGAGCTGTTTTTT.

The chain links TRBV5-4 to TRBJ1-1; TRBD1 matches at 11 bases. V lost 4 bases and J lost 5; bases outside the gene matches: 7. CDR1 is SGHNT and CDR2 is YYREEE in the germline V gene (reference sequence). This CDR3 has 15 amino acids. This CDR3 reads CASSPSGTGGTEAFF. The DNA for the CDR3 is TGTGCCAGCAGCCCATCCGGGACAGGGGGAACTGAAGCTTTCTTT.